This T cell receptor beta chain was obtained from a study of T-cell reconstitution after alpha-beta-depleted transplantation in children. Unique molecular identifiers featured in how the TCRbeta library was prepared. TCRdb redid the calling of the PCR reads with MiXCR, one entry per CDR3 protein. The sample has about 610,000 distinct CDR3 sequences; approximately 10% are singletons. Germline CDR1 and CDR2: LNHNV and YYDKDF (reference sequence). The CDR3 runs to 18 residues. With 0 bases removed from V and 7 bases from J, the gap between germline ends came to 22 bases. The source of this sequence is a human donor who donated a stem cell graft to a child with acute myeloid leukemia. Sequencing was performed on PBMCs from the stem cell graft donor, taken from the stem cell graft. The chain combines TRBV15 with TRBJ1-3; possibly TRBD1 for D (5 bases). The CDR3 nucleotides are TGTGCCACCAGCAGAGATCGTCCGGGACGGGGGTTTAGTAACACCATATATTTT. The encoded protein is CATSRDRPGRGFSNTIYF.